This TCR beta chain comes out of a study of vaccination effects on CD4 cells after COVID-19. Pools of viral peptides were used by the ViraFEST assay to expand antigen-specific CD4+ T cells ahead of sequencing. The culture ran for 10 days, and then CD4+ T cells were isolated. Negative nucleocapsid antibody tests before and after vaccination confirmed no previous SARS-CoV-2 infection. A single count supports this clone. What it binds is unknown. With V trimmed by 4 bases and J by 10 bases, 5 bases remained unmatched. Germline CDR1 and CDR2: SGDLS and YYNGEE. The length of the CDR3 is 12 residues. Measured with immunoSEQ multiplex PCR; TCRdb has only the in-frame clones, and not every one. The repertoire holds tens of thousands of clones, with around three quarters as singletons.

The chain is built from TRBV9 and TRBJ2-1, with TRBD1 matching 7 bases. The specimen was CD4+ T cells from PBMCs cultured with HCoV-OC43 spike peptides, collected before COVID-19 vaccination. Subset defined: HCoV-OC43 spike overlapping peptide pool stimulation. This TCR was sampled from a human donor who received a COVID-19 vaccine. CDR3 amino acids: CASSLQGNEQFF. For the CDR3, the DNA is TGTGCCAGCAGCTTACAGGGGAACGAGCAGTTCTTC.